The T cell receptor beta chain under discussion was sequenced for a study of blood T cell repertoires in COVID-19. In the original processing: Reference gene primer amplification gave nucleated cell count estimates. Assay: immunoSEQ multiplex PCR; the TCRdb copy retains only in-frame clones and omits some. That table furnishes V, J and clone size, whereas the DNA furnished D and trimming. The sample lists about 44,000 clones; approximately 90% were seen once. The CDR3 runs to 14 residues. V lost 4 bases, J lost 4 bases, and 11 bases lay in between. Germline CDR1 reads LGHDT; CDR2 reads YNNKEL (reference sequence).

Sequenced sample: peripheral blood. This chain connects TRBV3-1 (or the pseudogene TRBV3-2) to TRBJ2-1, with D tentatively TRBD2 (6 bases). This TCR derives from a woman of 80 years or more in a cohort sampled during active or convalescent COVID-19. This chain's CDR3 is CASSRGGTYNEQFF. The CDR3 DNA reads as TGTGCCAGCAGCCGAGGCGGGACGTACAATGAGCAGTTCTTC.